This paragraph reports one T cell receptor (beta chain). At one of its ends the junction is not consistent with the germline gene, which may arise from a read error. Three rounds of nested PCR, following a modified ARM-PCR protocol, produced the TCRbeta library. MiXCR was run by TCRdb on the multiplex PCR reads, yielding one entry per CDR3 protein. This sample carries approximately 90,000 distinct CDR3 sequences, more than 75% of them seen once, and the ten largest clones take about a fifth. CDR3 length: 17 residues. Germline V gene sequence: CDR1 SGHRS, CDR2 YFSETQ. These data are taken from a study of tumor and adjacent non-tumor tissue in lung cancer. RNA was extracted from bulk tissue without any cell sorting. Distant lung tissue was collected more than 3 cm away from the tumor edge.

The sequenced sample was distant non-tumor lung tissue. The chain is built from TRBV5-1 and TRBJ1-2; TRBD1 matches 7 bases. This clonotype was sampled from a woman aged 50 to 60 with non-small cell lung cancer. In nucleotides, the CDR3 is TGCGCGAGCAGCTTAAAGCAGGGACAGCCGTTTGTAACCGGCTACACCTTC. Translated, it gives CASSLKQGQPFVTGYTF.